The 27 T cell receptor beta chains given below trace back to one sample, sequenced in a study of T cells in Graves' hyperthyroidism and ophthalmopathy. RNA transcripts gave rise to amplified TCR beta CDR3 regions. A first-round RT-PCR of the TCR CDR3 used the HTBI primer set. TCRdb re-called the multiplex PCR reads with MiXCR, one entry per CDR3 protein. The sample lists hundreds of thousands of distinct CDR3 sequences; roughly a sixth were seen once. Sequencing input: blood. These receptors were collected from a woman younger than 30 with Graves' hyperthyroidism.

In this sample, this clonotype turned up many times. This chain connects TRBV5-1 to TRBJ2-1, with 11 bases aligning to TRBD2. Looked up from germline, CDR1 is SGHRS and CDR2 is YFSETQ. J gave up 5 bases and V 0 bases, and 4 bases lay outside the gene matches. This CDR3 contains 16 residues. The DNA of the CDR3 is TGCGCCAGCAGCTTGGTAGCGGGAGGGTACCACAATGAGCAGTTCTTC. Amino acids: CASSLVAGGYHNEQFF.

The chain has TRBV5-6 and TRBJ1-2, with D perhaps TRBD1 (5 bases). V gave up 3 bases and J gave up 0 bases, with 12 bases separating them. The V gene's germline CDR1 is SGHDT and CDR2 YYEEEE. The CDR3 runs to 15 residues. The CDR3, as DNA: TGTGCCAGCAGCTCGGAGGGCAGGGCTAACTATGGCTACACCTTC. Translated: CASSSEGRANYGYTF. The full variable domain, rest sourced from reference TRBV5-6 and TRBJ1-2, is DAGVTQSPTHLIKTRGQQVTLRCSPKSGHDTVSWYQQALGQGPQFIFQYYEEEERQRGNFPDRFSGHQFPNYSSELNVNALLLGDSALYLCASSSEGRANYGYTFGSGTRLTVV.

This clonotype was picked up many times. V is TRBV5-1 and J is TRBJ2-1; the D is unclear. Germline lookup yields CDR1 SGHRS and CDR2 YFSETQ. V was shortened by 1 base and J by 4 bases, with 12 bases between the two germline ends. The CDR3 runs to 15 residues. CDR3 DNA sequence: TGCGCCAGCAGCTTGAAAGTCTCCTTTTACAATGAGCAGTTCTTC. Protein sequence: CASSLKVSFYNEQFF.

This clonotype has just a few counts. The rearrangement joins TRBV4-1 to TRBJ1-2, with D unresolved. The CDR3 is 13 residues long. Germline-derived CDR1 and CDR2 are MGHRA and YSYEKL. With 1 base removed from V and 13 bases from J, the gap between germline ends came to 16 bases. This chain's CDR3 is CASSQVITESLTF. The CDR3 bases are TGCGCCAGCAGCCAAGTTATTACCGAGTCACTCACCTTC.

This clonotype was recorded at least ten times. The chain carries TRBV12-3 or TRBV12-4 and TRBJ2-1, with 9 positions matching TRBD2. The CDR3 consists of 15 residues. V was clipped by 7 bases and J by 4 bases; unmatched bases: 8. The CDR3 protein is CASTRSTSGYNEQFF. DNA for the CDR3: TGTGCCAGCACCCGTTCGACTAGCGGTTACAATGAGCAGTTCTTC.

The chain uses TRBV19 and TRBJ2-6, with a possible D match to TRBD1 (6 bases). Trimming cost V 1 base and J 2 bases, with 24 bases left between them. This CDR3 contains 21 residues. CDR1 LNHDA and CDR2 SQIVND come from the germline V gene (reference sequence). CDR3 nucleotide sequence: TGTGCCAGTAGTATAGCCCCGAGGGCAGGGGTGGGGATGCCTGGGGCCAACGTCCTGACTTTC. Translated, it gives CASSIAPRAGVGMPGANVLTF.

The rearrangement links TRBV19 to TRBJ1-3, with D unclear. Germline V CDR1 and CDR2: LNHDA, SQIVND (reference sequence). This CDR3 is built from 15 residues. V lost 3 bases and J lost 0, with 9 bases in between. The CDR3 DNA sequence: TGTGCCAGTAGTATGTTCGGCCTCTCTGGAAACACCATATATTTT. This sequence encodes CASSMFGLSGNTIYF.

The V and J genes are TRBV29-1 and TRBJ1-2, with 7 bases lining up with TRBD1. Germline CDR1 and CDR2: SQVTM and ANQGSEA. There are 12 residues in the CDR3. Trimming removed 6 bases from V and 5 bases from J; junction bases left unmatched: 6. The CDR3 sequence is CSVARQGYGYTF. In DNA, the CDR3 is TGCAGCGTCGCACGACAGGGATATGGCTACACCTTC.

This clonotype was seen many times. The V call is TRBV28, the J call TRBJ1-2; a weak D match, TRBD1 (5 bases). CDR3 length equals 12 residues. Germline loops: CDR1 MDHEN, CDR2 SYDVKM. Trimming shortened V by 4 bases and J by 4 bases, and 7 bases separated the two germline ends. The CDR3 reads CASSSRVYGYTF. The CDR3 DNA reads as TGTGCCAGCAGTTCCAGGGTCTATGGCTACACCTTC.

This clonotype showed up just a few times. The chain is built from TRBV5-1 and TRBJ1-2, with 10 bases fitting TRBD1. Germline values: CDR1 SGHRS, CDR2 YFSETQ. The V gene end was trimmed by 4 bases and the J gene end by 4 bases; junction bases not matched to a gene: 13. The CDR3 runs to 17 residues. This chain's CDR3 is CASSKDLRDRGTYGYTF. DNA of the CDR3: TGCGCCAGCAGCAAAGACCTCCGGGACAGGGGCACCTATGGCTACACCTTC.

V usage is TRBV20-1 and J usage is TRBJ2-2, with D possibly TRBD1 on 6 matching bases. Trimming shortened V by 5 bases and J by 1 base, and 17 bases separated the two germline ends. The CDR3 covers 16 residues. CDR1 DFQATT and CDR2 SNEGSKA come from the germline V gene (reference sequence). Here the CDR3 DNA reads TGCAGTGCTGACCCGAAGGGACACTTGAACACCGGGGAGCTGTTTTTT. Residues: CSADPKGHLNTGELFF.

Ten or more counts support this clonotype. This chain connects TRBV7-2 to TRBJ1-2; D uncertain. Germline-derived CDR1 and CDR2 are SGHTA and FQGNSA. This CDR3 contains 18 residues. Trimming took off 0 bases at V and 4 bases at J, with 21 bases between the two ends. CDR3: CASSLASRFQSGLYGYTF. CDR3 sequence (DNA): TGTGCCAGCAGCTTAGCGTCCAGGTTTCAATCTGGCCTCTATGGCTACACCTTC.

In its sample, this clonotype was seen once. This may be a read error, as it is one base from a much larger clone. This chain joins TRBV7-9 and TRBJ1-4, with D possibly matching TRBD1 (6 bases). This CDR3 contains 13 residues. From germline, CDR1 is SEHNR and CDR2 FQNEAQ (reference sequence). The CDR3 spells CASSKDRNGKLFF. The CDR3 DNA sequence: TGTGCCAGCAGCAAGGACAGAAATGGAAAACTGTTTTTT.

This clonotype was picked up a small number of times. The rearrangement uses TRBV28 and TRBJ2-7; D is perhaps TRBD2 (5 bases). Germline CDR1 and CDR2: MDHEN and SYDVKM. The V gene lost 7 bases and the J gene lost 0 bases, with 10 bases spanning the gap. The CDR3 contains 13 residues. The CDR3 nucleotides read TGTGCCAGCATGGACTCGATCTCCTACGAGCAGTACTTC. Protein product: CASMDSISYEQYF.

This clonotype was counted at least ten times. The CDR3 loop reads CSAIRPLLGYTF. The CDR3 bases are TGCAGTGCTATCCGGCCCCTACTTGGCTACACCTTC. V usage is TRBV20-1 and J usage is TRBJ1-2; no reliable D call. CDR3 size: 12 residues. Germline V CDR1 and CDR2: DFQATT, SNEGSKA (reference sequence). Trimming stripped 4 bases from V and 7 bases from J, with 13 bases between.

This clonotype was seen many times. The CDR3 here is CASRDDYGTFSTGYEQYF. The CDR3, as DNA: TGTGCCAGCAGGGACGATTATGGGACTTTCTCTACAGGCTACGAGCAGTACTTC. V is TRBV28 and J is TRBJ2-7; weak D call: TRBD2 (6 bases). Trimming removed 6 bases from V and 3 bases from J, with 27 bases in between. The CDR3 has 18 amino acids. CDR1 is MDHEN, CDR2 SYDVKM, per germline. The full variable domain, its missing parts supplied by reference TRBV28 and TRBJ2-7, is DVKVTQSSRYLVKRTGEKVFLECVQDMDHENMFWYRQDPGLGLRLIYFSYDVKMKEKGDIPEGYSVSREKKERFSLILESASTNQTSMYLCASRDDYGTFSTGYEQYFGPGTRLTVT.

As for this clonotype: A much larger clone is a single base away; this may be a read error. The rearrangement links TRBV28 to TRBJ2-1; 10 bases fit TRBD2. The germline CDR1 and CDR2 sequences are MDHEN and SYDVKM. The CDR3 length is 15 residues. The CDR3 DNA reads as TGTGCCAGCAGCGAAAGAGCGGGAGGGCGTGATGAGCGGTTCTTC. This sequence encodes CASSERAGGRDERFF.

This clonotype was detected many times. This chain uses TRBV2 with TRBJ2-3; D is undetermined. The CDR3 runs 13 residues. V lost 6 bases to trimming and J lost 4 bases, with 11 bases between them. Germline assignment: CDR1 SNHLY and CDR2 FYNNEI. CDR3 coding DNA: TGTGCCAGCAGCTTAGGAGTCCCAGATACGCAGTATTTT. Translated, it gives CASSLGVPDTQYF.

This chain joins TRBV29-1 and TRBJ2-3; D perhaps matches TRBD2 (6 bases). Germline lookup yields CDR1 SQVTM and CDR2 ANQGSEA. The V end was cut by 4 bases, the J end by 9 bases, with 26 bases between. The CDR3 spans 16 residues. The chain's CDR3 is CSVAPPPRGTFSTQYF. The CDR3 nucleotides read TGCAGCGTTGCTCCGCCGCCCCGAGGGACTTTTTCCACGCAGTATTTT.

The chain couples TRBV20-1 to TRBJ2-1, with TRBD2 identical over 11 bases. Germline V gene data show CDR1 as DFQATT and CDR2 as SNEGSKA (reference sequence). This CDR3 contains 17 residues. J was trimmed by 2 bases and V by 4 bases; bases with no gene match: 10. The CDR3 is CSANRGGTSGPYNEQFF. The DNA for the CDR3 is TGCAGTGCTAATAGAGGGGGGACTAGCGGACCCTACAATGAGCAGTTCTTC.

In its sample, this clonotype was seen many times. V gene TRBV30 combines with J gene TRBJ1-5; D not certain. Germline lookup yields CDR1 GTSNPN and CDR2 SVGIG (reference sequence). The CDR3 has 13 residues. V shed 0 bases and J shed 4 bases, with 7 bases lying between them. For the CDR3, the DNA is TGTGCCTGGAGTGTACAGTTGAATCAGCCCCAGCATTTT. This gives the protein CAWSVQLNQPQHF.

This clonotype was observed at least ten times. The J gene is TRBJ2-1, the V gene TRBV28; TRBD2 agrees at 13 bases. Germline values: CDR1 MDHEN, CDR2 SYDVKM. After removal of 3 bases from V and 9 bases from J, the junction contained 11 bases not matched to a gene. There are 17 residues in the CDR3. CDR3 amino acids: CASSFHRGLAGSSEQFF. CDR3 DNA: TGTGCCAGCAGTTTTCATCGGGGACTAGCGGGGAGTAGTGAGCAGTTCTTC.

CDR3 DNA: TGTGCCAGCAGTCGGGTGAGCCCCGGCACCGGGGAGCTGTTTTTT. The encoded protein is CASSRVSPGTGELFF. This chain joins TRBV12-3 or TRBV12-4 and TRBJ2-2; D is undetermined. V lost 5 bases and J 4 bases, leaving 14 bases between the germline ends. CDR3 size: 15 residues.

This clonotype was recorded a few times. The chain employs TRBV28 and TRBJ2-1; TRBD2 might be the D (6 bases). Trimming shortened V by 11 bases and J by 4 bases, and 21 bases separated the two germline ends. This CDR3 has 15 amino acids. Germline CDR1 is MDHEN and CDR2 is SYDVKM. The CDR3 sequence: CAGQPGGPGYNEQFF. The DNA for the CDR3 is TGTGCCGGGCAACCTGGAGGGCCGGGGTACAATGAGCAGTTCTTC.

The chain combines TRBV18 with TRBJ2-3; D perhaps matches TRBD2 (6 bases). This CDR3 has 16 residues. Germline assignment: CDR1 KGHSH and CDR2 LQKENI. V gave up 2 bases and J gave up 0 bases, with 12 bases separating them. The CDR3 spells CASSPRRDTSTDTQYF. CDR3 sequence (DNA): TGTGCCAGCTCACCAAGGCGGGATACTAGCACAGATACGCAGTATTTT. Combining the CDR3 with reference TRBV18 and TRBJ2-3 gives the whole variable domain NAGVMQNPRHLVRRRGQEARLRCSPMKGHSHVYWYRQLPEEGLKFMVYLQKENIIDESGMPKERFSAEFPKEGPSILRIQQVVRGDSAAYFCASSPRRDTSTDTQYFGPGTRLTVL.

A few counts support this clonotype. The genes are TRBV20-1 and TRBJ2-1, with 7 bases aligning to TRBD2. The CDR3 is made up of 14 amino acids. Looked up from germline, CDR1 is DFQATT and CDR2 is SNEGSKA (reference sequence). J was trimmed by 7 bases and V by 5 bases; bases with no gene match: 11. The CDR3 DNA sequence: TGCAGTGCTCTCATGCTCCTAGCGGTAAATGAGCAGTTCTTC. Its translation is CSALMLLAVNEQFF.

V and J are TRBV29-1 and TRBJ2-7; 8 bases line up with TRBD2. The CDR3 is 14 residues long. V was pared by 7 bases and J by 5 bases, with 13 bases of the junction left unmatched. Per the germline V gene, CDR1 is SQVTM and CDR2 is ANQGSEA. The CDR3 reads CSAGGAGGSHEQYF. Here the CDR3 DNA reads TGCAGCGCGGGGGGGGCGGGAGGATCCCACGAGCAGTACTTC.